This entry lists 5 T cell receptor beta chains sequenced from one sample in a study of control samples from healthy donors and cancer patients. TCRdb's table, derived via immunoSEQ multiplex PCR, lists solely in-frame clones and lacks some. Of 120,000 or so clones in the sample, about nine tenths are singletons; the top ten hold 7% to 10%. The sample was blood. The origin of the receptors is a man in his forties in good health.

The chain uses TRBV11-3 and TRBJ1-2; no clear D. V lost 0 bases and J 2 bases, leaving 4 bases between the germline ends. Per the germline V gene, CDR1 is SGHNT and CDR2 is YENEEA. This CDR3 region has 13 residues. CDR3: CASSLEPNYGYTF. CDR3 bases: TGTGCCAGCAGCTTAGAACCAAACTATGGCTACACCTTC. Based on the CDR3 plus reference TRBV11-3 and TRBJ1-2, the full variable domain is EAGVVQSPRYKIIEKKQPVAFWCNPISGHNTLYWYLQNLGQGPELLIRYENEEAVDDSQLPKDRFSAERLKGVDSTLKIQPAELGDSAVYLCASSLEPNYGYTFGSGTRLTVV.

The chain joins TRBV6-6 to TRBJ2-2; 10 bases align to TRBD1. CDR1 MNHNY and CDR2 SVGAGI come from the germline V gene (reference sequence). V shed 5 bases, J shed 1 base, and the junction held 4 bases outside the gene matches. The CDR3 contains 16 residues. CDR3 amino acids: CASSQTGGVNTGELFF. In nucleotides, the CDR3 is TGTGCCAGCAGTCAGACAGGGGGCGTGAACACCGGGGAGCTGTTTTTT.

V and J are TRBV2 and TRBJ1-3; D is uncertain. The CDR3 is made up of 14 amino acids. Germline CDR1 and CDR2: SNHLY and FYNNEI. V shed 4 bases and J shed 1 base, with 8 bases lying between them. Here the CDR3 reads CASSVIGSGNTIYF. Here the CDR3 DNA reads TGTGCCAGCAGTGTGATCGGTTCTGGAAACACCATATATTTT.

This clone appeared a single time. The chain combines TRBV9 with TRBJ1-5, with D hard to call. V was cut by 2 bases and J by 0 bases, with 9 bases left in between. The CDR3 covers 15 residues. Germline values: CDR1 SGDLS, CDR2 YYNGEE. CDR3 DNA: TGTGCCAGCAGCGTTGGTCCCTTTAGCAATCAGCCCCAGCATTTT. This sequence encodes CASSVGPFSNQPQHF.

The chain joins TRBV27 to TRBJ1-1, with D maybe TRBD1 (5 bases). The V gene lost 6 bases and the J gene lost 1 base, with 9 bases spanning the gap. The CDR3 loop spans 13 amino acids. The germline gives CDR1 MNHEY, CDR2 SMNVEV (reference sequence). The CDR3 DNA reads as TGTGCCAGCAGCCCCAGGGAGAACACTGAAGCTTTCTTT. Protein: CASSPRENTEAFF.